This T cell receptor (beta chain) stems from a study of shared clonotypes between healthy human individuals. Splitting the CD4+ cells yielded a CD45RA+ naive subset and a CD45RA-negative memory subset. General observations from the study: The study found lower generation probabilities in non-shared clonotypes than in those shared by all four donors.

CDR1 and CDR2 from the germline V gene are SGHTS and YDEGEE. With 9 bases removed from V and 3 bases from J, the gap between germline ends came to 22 bases. This CDR3 region has 16 residues. Note on this clone: The antigen remains unidentified.

Clones were read by immunoSEQ multiplex PCR, and TCRdb kept only the in-frame ones, dropping some. The sample holds about 1.5 million clones, under 99% seen once. The V gene is TRBV5-8, the J gene TRBJ2-4; D perhaps matches TRBD2 (6 bases). The sample consisted of naive CD4+ T cells sorted from blood. The subset denotes: CD45RA+ positively selected. The TCR comes from a man aged 25 to 40 in good health. The CDR3 protein is CATLRRGMENKNIQYF. DNA for the CDR3: TGTGCCACCCTGCGGCGGGGAATGGAAAACAAAAACATTCAGTACTTC.